The 12 T cell receptor beta chains below all came from one sample that was sequenced in a study of cytomegalovirus exposure and HLA in healthy donors. With 60 Vbeta and 13 Jbeta primers, the PCR was carried out. The protocol was immunoSEQ multiplex PCR, while the TCRdb copy is restricted to in-frame clones and leaves out a portion. There are some 200,000 clones in the sample; roughly 83% occur only once, and over 0.65% lies in the top ten. The sequenced sample consisted of PBMCs. These receptors were collected from a boy aged 2 to 10 in good health and CMV-seronegative.

This clone was observed a few times. The rearrangement links TRBV12-5 to TRBJ1-4; D remains unclear. The germline gives CDR1 LGHNT, CDR2 FRNRAP. CDR3 length: 13 residues. The V and J ends lost 4 bases and 0 bases respectively, with 3 bases between them. CDR3 region: CASGSTTNEKLFF. The CDR3 nucleotides are TGTGCTAGTGGTTCAACAACTAATGAAAAACTGTTTTTT.

This clone was found once. The V gene is TRBV9, the J gene TRBJ2-1; the match to TRBD1 covers 11 bases. Germline CDR1 SGDLS, CDR2 YYNGEE. The ends lost 2 bases at V and 5 bases at J; junction bases unmatched: 9. The CDR3 has 17 residues. The CDR3 sequence: CASSVGQGARVHNEQFF. CDR3 bases: TGTGCCAGCAGCGTCGGACAGGGGGCACGGGTCCACAATGAGCAGTTCTTC.

The chain combines TRBV5-6 with TRBJ2-2, with D tentatively TRBD2 (5 bases). The CDR3 runs to 16 residues. Trimming left V 3 bases short and J 2 bases short, with 14 bases between. Per germline, CDR1 SGHDT and CDR2 YYEEEE. The CDR3 loop reads CASSSRWTGNTGELFF. As DNA, the CDR3 is TGTGCCAGCAGCTCCCGATGGACTGGCAACACCGGGGAGCTGTTTTTT.

This clone was observed a single time. The chain is built from TRBV25-1 and TRBJ2-3; possible D gene TRBD2, 7 bases. V lost 5 bases and J 6 bases, leaving 24 bases between the germline ends. CDR3 length equals 17 residues. Germline-derived CDR1 and CDR2 are MGHDK and SYGVNS. The CDR3: CASSPLRGASLIDTQYF. CDR3 nucleotide sequence: TGTGCCAGCAGTCCCCTCCGGGGGGCATCGTTAATTGATACGCAGTATTTT.

The rearrangement joins TRBV2 to TRBJ1-1, with D tentatively TRBD1 (5 bases). Germline V gives CDR1 SNHLY, CDR2 FYNNEI. The CDR3 loop spans 15 amino acids. The V and J ends lost 0 bases and 2 bases respectively, with 10 bases between them. The CDR3 nucleotides read TGTGCCAGCAGTGAAGCGGTAGGGGTTAACACTGAAGCTTTCTTT. It is translated as CASSEAVGVNTEAFF.

Concerning this clone itself: The junction differs from germline at one of its ends, possibly a read error. The chain joins TRBV7-7 to TRBJ2-2, with TRBD2 matching over 9 bases. The CDR3 is 15 amino acids. The germline gives CDR1 SSHAT, CDR2 FNYEAQ (reference sequence). CDR3 sequence: CASSSVRGGTGELFF. The DNA for the CDR3 is TGTGCTAGCAGCTCGGTGCGGGGGGGGACCGGGGAGCTGTTTTTT.

The chain carries TRBV5-6 and TRBJ1-2; the D is unclear. Germline CDR1 reads SGHDT; CDR2 reads YYEEEE. V lost 4 bases and J lost 4, with 20 bases in between. The CDR3 runs 16 residues. DNA for the CDR3: TGTGCCAGCAGCCTCGGCGGCACGCACCCTCTCTATGGCTACACCTTC. Its protein is CASSLGGTHPLYGYTF.

This clone was picked up one time. The chain uses TRBV6-1 and TRBJ1-4; 10 bases line up with TRBD1. V shed 1 base and J 7 bases; nucleotides not matched to a gene: 6. Germline CDR1 MNHNS, CDR2 SASEGT. This CDR3 is 16 amino acids long. CDR3 residues: CASSEGWRDRGEKLFF. CDR3 nucleotides: TGTGCCAGCAGTGAAGGTTGGAGGGACAGGGGTGAAAAACTGTTTTTT.

The CDR3 protein is CASNGGSGRAYNEQFF. As DNA, the CDR3 is TGCGCCAGCAACGGTGGGAGCGGGCGTGCCTACAATGAGCAGTTCTTC. The J gene is TRBJ2-1, the V gene TRBV4-1, with D perhaps TRBD2 (6 bases). Deletions cut 7 bases from V and 2 bases from J, with 18 bases between. Per the germline V gene, CDR1 is MGHRA and CDR2 is YSYEKL. This CDR3 has 16 residues.

This clone has more than one count but fewer than ten. The chain employs TRBV5-6 and TRBJ1-1, with D uncertain. This CDR3 is 13 amino acids long. The V end was cut by 2 bases, the J end by 2 bases, with 7 bases between. Per the germline V gene, CDR1 is SGHDT and CDR2 is YYEEEE. The CDR3 loop is CASSFSVNTEAFF. DNA for the CDR3: TGTGCCAGCAGCTTTAGTGTTAACACTGAAGCTTTCTTT.

The gene calls are TRBV5-1 and TRBJ2-5, with 8 bases fitting TRBD1. The CDR3 is 14 amino acids. Germline loops: CDR1 SGHRS, CDR2 YFSETQ. The J segment lost 1 base and the V segment lost 4 bases, leaving 3 bases of the junction unmatched. CDR3 region: CASSLDRVQETQYF. The CDR3 DNA reads as TGCGCCAGCAGCCTGGACAGGGTCCAAGAGACCCAGTACTTC.

The gene calls are TRBV4-2 and TRBJ2-1, with a weak D call TRBD2 (6 bases). The CDR3 is made up of 18 amino acids. V lost 2 bases and J lost 0, with 17 bases in between. Germline V gene lookup returns CDR1 LGHNA and CDR2 YNFKEQ. CDR3 DNA: TGTGCCAGCAGCCAACCCTCCCAGGGCGGGGCCTCCTACAATGAGCAGTTCTTC. This encodes CASSQPSQGGASYNEQFF.